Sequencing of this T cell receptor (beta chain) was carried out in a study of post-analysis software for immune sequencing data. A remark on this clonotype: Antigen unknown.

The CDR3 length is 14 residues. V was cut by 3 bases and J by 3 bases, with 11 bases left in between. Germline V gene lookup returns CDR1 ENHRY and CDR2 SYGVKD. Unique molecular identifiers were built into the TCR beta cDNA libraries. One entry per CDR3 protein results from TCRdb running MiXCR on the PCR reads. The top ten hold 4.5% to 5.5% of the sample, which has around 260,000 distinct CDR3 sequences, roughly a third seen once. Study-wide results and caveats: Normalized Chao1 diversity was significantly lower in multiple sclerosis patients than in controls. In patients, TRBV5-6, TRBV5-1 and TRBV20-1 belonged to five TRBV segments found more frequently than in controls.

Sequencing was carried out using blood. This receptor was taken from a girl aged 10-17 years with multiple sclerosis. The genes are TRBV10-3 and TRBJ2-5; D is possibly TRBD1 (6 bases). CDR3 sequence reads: CAISDRGREETQYF. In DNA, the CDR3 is TGTGCCATCAGTGACAGGGGCCGGGAAGAGACCCAGTACTTC.